This is a list of T cell receptor beta chains from one sample in a study of a mutant IDH1 vaccine in newly diagnosed glioma. Profiled with immunoSEQ multiplex PCR; TCRdb holds only in-frame clones, not every one. Seen here are about 69,000 clones, 65% to 90% observed once, and the top ten hold around 3%. The specimen comprised PBMCs, sampled from a glioma patient treated with radiotherapy, temozolomide or both. The receptor set was obtained from a young man with glioma. Both conserved end residues are trimmed from each CDR3. Each record gives: V gene, CDR3 length, J gene, CDR3 protein.

v_call: TRBV11-3
cdr3_length: 12
j_call: TRBJ2-2
cdr3_aa: ASSFQGNSGELF

v_call: TRBV11-2
cdr3_length: 11
j_call: TRBJ1-6
cdr3_aa: ASGTSLNSPLH

v_call: TRBV5-6
cdr3_length: 15
j_call: TRBJ1-2
cdr3_aa: ASSSKKEETFAYGYT

v_call: TRBV5-8
cdr3_length: 15
j_call: TRBJ1-2
cdr3_aa: ASSSLYPRQEQYGYT

v_call: TRBV5-1
cdr3_length: 14
j_call: TRBJ2-2
cdr3_aa: ASSLDPGMNTGELF

v_call: TRBV5-6
cdr3_length: 11
j_call: TRBJ2-5
cdr3_aa: ASSRLGGETQY

v_call: TRBV5-5
cdr3_length: 13
j_call: TRBJ2-3
cdr3_aa: ASSPSGGAPDTQY

v_call: TRBV6-1
cdr3_length: 13
j_call: TRBJ1-3
cdr3_aa: ASDDRRSSGNTIY

v_call: TRBV5-1
cdr3_length: 12
j_call: TRBJ1-1
cdr3_aa: ASSLGSQTTEAF

v_call: TRBV5-1
cdr3_length: 13
j_call: TRBJ1-6
cdr3_aa: ASSFDRANNSPLH

v_call: TRBV7-9
cdr3_length: 14
j_call: TRBJ1-3
cdr3_aa: ASSYPTTLSGNTIY

v_call: TRBV10-3
cdr3_length: 14
j_call: TRBJ1-1
cdr3_aa: AISDNRDRLATEAF

v_call: TRBV18
cdr3_length: 9
j_call: TRBJ2-7
cdr3_aa: ASSSGDEQY

v_call: TRBV7-9
cdr3_length: 14
j_call: TRBJ2-2
cdr3_aa: ASSPRTGTNTGELF

v_call: TRBV13
cdr3_length: 11
j_call: TRBJ2-7
cdr3_aa: ASSFQGSYEQY

v_call: TRBV4-1
cdr3_length: 12
j_call: TRBJ1-1
cdr3_aa: ASSRPGVGTEAF

v_call: TRBV6-5
cdr3_length: 13
j_call: TRBJ1-3
cdr3_aa: ASSYSQGSGNTIY

v_call: TRBV5-1
cdr3_length: 17
j_call: TRBJ2-5
cdr3_aa: ASSIPPGGGGGYQETQY

v_call: TRBV6-1
cdr3_length: 19
j_call: TRBJ1-5
cdr3_aa: ASSEGIGQGLNTFSNQPQH

v_call: TRBV7-9
cdr3_length: 13
j_call: TRBJ2-3
cdr3_aa: ASSFGVREGDTQY

v_call: TRBV7-2
cdr3_length: 10
j_call: TRBJ2-2
cdr3_aa: ASSLGDLKLF

v_call: TRBV15
cdr3_length: 14
j_call: TRBJ1-1
cdr3_aa: ATSRGTGHLNTEAF

v_call: TRBV19
cdr3_length: 11
j_call: TRBJ1-1
cdr3_aa: ASSRTENTEAF

v_call: TRBV5-1
cdr3_length: 11
j_call: TRBJ2-1
cdr3_aa: ASSLGPANEQF

v_call: TRBV2
cdr3_length: 14
j_call: .
cdr3_aa: ASKESARGHSYEQY

v_call: TRBV5-4
cdr3_length: 12
j_call: TRBJ2-7
cdr3_aa: ASSLSRTSHEQY

v_call: TRBV5-4
cdr3_length: 14
j_call: TRBJ2-3
cdr3_aa: ASSSPSGGFVDTQY

v_call: TRBV13
cdr3_length: 12
j_call: TRBJ2-7
cdr3_aa: ASSLEEGSYEQY

v_call: TRBV5-4
cdr3_length: 13
j_call: TRBJ1-2
cdr3_aa: ASSLDLAGGGGYT

v_call: TRBV7-2
cdr3_length: 12
j_call: TRBJ2-3
cdr3_aa: ASSLVKGSDTQY

v_call: TRBV25-1
cdr3_length: 10
j_call: TRBJ1-1
cdr3_aa: ATARRGARAF

v_call: TRBV7-9
cdr3_length: 12
j_call: TRBJ1-6
cdr3_aa: ASSGTVHNSPLH

v_call: TRBV4-1
cdr3_length: 14
j_call: TRBJ1-5
cdr3_aa: ASSQMQLVSNQPQH

v_call: TRBV28
cdr3_length: 12
j_call: TRBJ2-1
cdr3_aa: ASSLGGPYNEQF

v_call: TRBV13
cdr3_length: 14
j_call: TRBJ1-4
cdr3_aa: ASSLRTGATNEKLF

v_call: TRBV2
cdr3_length: 13
j_call: TRBJ2-1
cdr3_aa: ASSPGQASYNEQF

v_call: TRBV6-6
cdr3_length: 14
j_call: TRBJ2-3
cdr3_aa: ASRTGLASTTDTQY

v_call: TRBV5-1
cdr3_length: 17
j_call: TRBJ2-6
cdr3_aa: ASSLGWGRSVPGANVLT

v_call: TRBV28
cdr3_length: 16
j_call: TRBJ1-5
cdr3_aa: ASSPRPLIGQSNQPQH

v_call: TRBV7-9
cdr3_length: 14
j_call: TRBJ1-1
cdr3_aa: ASSSARWGPNTEAF

v_call: TRBV19
cdr3_length: 11
j_call: TRBJ2-5
cdr3_aa: ASSPDYLETQY

v_call: TRBV4-1
cdr3_length: 13
j_call: TRBJ1-3
cdr3_aa: ASSQGPGTGNTIY